These 8 T cell receptor beta chains were all obtained from the same sample, sequenced in a study of shared T cell receptors in the human thymus. Profiling relied on immunoSEQ multiplex PCR, and the TCRdb table lists in-frame clones only, not all of them. This sample has just under 550,000 clones; around three quarters occur once, and the top ten carry roughly 0.013%. These same data were also listed under a study on human thymus T cells.

Sequencing was performed on thymocytes. The origin of the receptors is a boy under two years old with a congenital heart defect.

The chain links TRBV5-6 to TRBJ2-7; 9 bases map to TRBD2. J lost 3 bases, V lost 5 bases, and 6 bases had no gene match. Germline V gene data show CDR1 as SGHDT and CDR2 as YYEEEE. This CDR3 has 14 residues. The DNA for the CDR3 is TGTGCCAGCAGTCTAGCGGGAACCTTCTACGAGCAGTACTTC. Protein: CASSLAGTFYEQYF. Looking up the rest from reference TRBV5-6 and TRBJ2-7 gives the full variable domain: DAGVTQSPTHLIKTRGQQVTLRCSPKSGHDTVSWYQQALGQGPQFIFQYYEEEERQRGNFPDRFSGHQFPNYSSELNVNALLLGDSALYLCASSLAGTFYEQYFGPGTRLTVT.

The chain carries TRBV4-2 and TRBJ2-1; D uncertain. V was trimmed by 1 base and J by 12 bases, leaving 16 bases between them. Germline loops: CDR1 LGHNA, CDR2 YNFKEQ. The CDR3 runs 14 residues. CDR3 amino acids: CASSQGEWRGWQFF. The CDR3 DNA sequence: TGTGCCAGCAGCCAAGGAGAGTGGCGCGGTTGGCAGTTCTTC.

The chain uses TRBV4-3 and TRBJ1-5, with TRBD1 matching over 7 bases. The CDR3 loop spans 15 amino acids. Germline V gene sequence: CDR1 LGHNA, CDR2 YSLEER. The trim removed 1 base at V and 4 bases at J, leaving 4 bases unmatched. The CDR3 loop reads CASSQGGGRNQPQHF. CDR3 DNA: TGCGCCAGCAGCCAAGGAGGGGGCAGGAATCAGCCCCAGCATTTT.

The chain employs TRBV27 and TRBJ2-5; D perhaps matches TRBD2 (5 bases). From germline, CDR1 is MNHEY and CDR2 SMNVEV (reference sequence). The CDR3 contains 16 residues. Trimming shortened V by 0 bases and J by 0 bases, and 11 bases separated the two germline ends. The CDR3 bases are TGTGCCAGCAGTTTATCAGCGGAGCCGTACCAAGAGACCCAGTACTTC. It yields the protein CASSLSAEPYQETQYF.

The chain has TRBV29-1 and TRBJ1-1; the D is unclear. CDR1 is SQVTM, CDR2 ANQGSEA, per germline. V lost 6 bases and J lost 4, with 18 bases in between. There are 14 residues in the CDR3. The CDR3 sequence: CSVLSRVSSTEAFF. CDR3 nucleotides: TGCAGCGTCCTCTCACGGGTATCAAGCACTGAAGCTTTCTTT.

The CDR3 nucleotides are TGTGCCAGCAGCCCTTCAAAGGGACTAGCCTACAATGAGCAGTTCTTC. Amino acids: CASSPSKGLAYNEQFF. This chain joins TRBV11-2 and TRBJ2-1; TRBD2 matches at 8 bases. This CDR3 is 16 amino acids long. V gave up 5 bases and J gave up 2 bases; unmatched junction bases: 8. Germline V gives CDR1 SGHAT, CDR2 FQNNGV.

The V gene is TRBV30, the J gene TRBJ2-7; a weak D match, TRBD2 (5 bases). The CDR3 runs to 11 residues. Between the trimmed V and J ends, which lost 7 bases and 1 base, there was a span of 8 bases. Germline loops: CDR1 GTSNPN, CDR2 SVGIG (reference sequence). CDR3 residues: CASRTSYEQYF. The DNA of the CDR3 is TGTGCCTCCCGGACTTCCTACGAGCAGTACTTC.

The genes are TRBV4-2 and TRBJ1-4; D perhaps matches TRBD1 (5 bases). CDR1 and CDR2 from the germline V gene are LGHNA and YNFKEQ. V was cut by 1 base and J by 8 bases, with 14 bases left in between. The CDR3 runs to 15 residues. In DNA form, the CDR3 reads TGTGCCAGCAGCCAAGTTATGCAGGGTAGAGAAAAACTGTTTTTT. Its translation: CASSQVMQGREKLFF.